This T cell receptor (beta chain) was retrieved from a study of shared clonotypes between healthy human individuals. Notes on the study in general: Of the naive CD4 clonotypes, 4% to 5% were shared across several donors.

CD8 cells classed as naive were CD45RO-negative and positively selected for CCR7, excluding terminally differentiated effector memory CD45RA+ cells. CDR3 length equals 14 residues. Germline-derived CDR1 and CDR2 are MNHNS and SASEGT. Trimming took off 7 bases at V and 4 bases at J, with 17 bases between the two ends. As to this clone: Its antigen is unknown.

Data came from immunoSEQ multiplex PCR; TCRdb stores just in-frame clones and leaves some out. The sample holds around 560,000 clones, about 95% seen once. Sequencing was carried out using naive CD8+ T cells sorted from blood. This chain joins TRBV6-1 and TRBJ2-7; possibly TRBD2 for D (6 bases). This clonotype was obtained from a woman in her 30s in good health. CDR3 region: CASTLTGAVYEQYF. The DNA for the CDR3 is TGTGCCAGCACCCTTACGGGAGCGGTGTACGAGCAGTACTTC.